Listed below are T cell receptor beta chains from one sample, sequenced in a study of blood T cell repertoires in COVID-19. Sequenced by immunoSEQ multiplex PCR; TCRdb stores in-frame clones only, minus some. Of 220,000 or so clones in the sample, around 87% were seen once. The sample was peripheral blood. Source of these receptors: a woman aged 45 to 65 with COVID-19, enrolled during active disease. Both conserved end residues are part of each CDR3. The D gene is left open where the match is weak. Expanded clones are given a class, and other clones once, few, many or no size at all.

clone size	V gene	D gene	J gene	CDR3 protein	CDR3 DNA
-	TRBV9	-	TRBJ1-2	CASSVVSGAYTF	TGTGCCAGCAGCGTAGTAAGTGGGGCCTACACCTTC
-	TRBV27	-	TRBJ1-4	CASSLPGEEKLFF	TGTGCCAGCAGTCTCCCCGGGGAGGAAAAACTGTTTTTT
-	TRBV6-5	-	TRBJ1-2	CASSYSSHSQYGYTF	TGTGCCAGCAGTTACTCGAGTCACAGCCAGTATGGCTACACCTTC
-	TRBV28	TRBD1	TRBJ1-3	CASSNTGGENTIYF	TGTGCCAGCAGCAACACAGGGGGTGAAAACACCATATATTTT
-	TRBV18	TRBD1	TRBJ1-4	CASSLGQGNEKLFF	TGTGCCAGCTCGCTAGGACAGGGAAACGAAAAACTGTTTTTT
-	TRBV9	-	TRBJ1-4	CASSGDRSHATNEKLFF	TGTGCCAGCAGCGGAGACAGGTCACATGCAACTAATGAAAAACTGTTTTTT
-	TRBV27	TRBD1	TRBJ1-1	CASSYRGPTEAFF	TGTGCCAGCAGTTACAGGGGGCCCACTGAAGCTTTCTTT
-	TRBV27	-	TRBJ2-3	CASSARQRTDTQYF	TGTGCCAGCAGTGCCCGACAGCGCACAGATACGCAGTATTTT
once	TRBV5-6	-	TRBJ1-4	CASSLTGPNRATNEKLFF	TGTGCCAGCAGCTTGACAGGGCCTAACCGAGCAACTAATGAAAAACTGTTTTTT
-	TRBV10-3	TRBD1	TRBJ2-7	CAIREGSGTGEQYF	TGTGCCATCAGGGAGGGGTCGGGGACAGGCGAGCAGTACTTC
-	TRBV5-4	-	TRBJ2-1	CASSASSYNEQFF	TGTGCCAGCAGCGCGAGCTCCTACAATGAGCAGTTCTTC
few	TRBV13	-	TRBJ1-1	CASTELWANTEAFF	TGTGCCAGCACCGAACTGTGGGCGAACACTGAAGCTTTCTTT
-	TRBV18	-	TRBJ1-5	CASSPRRTSNPGGNQPQHF	TGTGCCAGCTCACCAAGGCGGACTTCAAACCCTGGAGGCAATCAGCCCCAGCATTTT
-	TRBV25-1	TRBD1	TRBJ2-5	CASSARDRGLETQYF	TGTGCCAGCAGTGCCCGGGACAGGGGGTTAGAGACCCAGTACTTC
-	TRBV20-1	-	TRBJ1-3	CSASKGTGNTIYF	TGCAGTGCTAGTAAAGGGACAGGAAACACCATATATTTT
-	TRBV9	-	TRBJ1-1	CASSQGRGMNTEAFF	TGTGCCAGCAGCCAAGGTAGGGGGATGAACACTGAAGCTTTCTTT
once	TRBV11-2	TRBD2	TRBJ2-1	CASSLTGGAIDEQFF	TGTGCCAGCAGCTTAACCGGGGGGGCGATCGATGAGCAGTTCTTC
-	TRBV5-4	TRBD2	TRBJ2-3	CASSPPGGGGTDTQYF	TGTGCCAGCAGCCCCCCCGGCGGGGGGGGCACAGATACGCAGTATTTT